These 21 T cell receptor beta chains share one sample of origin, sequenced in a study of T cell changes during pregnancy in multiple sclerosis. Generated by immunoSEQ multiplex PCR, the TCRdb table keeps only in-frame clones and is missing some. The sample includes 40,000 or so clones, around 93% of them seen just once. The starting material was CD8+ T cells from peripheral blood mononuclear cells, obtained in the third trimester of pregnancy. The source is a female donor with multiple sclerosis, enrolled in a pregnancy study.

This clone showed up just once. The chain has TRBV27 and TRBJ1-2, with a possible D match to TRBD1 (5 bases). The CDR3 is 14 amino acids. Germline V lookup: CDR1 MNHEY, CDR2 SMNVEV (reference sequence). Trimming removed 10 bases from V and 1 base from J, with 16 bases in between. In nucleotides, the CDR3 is TGTGCCACATCCCCAGACAGCTTTAACTATGGCTACACCTTC. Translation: CATSPDSFNYGYTF.

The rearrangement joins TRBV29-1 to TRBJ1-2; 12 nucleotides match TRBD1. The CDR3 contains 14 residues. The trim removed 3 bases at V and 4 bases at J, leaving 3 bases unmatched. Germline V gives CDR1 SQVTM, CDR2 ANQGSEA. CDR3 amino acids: CSVEGGQGAYGYTF. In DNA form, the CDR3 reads TGCAGCGTTGAGGGGGGACAGGGGGCCTATGGCTACACCTTC.

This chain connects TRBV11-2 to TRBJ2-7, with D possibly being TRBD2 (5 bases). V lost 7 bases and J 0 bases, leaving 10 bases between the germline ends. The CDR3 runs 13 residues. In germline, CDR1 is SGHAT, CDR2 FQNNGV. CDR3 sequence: CASMVGSSYEQYF. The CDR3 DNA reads TGTGCCAGCATGGTTGGGAGCTCCTACGAGCAGTACTTC.

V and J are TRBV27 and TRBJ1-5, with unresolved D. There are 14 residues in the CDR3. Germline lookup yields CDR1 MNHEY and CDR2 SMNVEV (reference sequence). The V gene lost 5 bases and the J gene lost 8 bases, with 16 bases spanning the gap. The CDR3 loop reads CASSPSGGGKPQHF. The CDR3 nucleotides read TGTGCCAGCAGTCCCTCGGGTGGAGGGAAGCCCCAGCATTTT.

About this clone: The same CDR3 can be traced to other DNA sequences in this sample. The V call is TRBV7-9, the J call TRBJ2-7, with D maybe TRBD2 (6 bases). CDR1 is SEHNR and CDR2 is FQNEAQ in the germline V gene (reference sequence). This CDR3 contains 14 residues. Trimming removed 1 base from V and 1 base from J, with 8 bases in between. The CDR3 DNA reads TGTGCCAGCAGCTTAGTTGCGGGGTCCTACGAGCAGTACTTC. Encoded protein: CASSLVAGSYEQYF.

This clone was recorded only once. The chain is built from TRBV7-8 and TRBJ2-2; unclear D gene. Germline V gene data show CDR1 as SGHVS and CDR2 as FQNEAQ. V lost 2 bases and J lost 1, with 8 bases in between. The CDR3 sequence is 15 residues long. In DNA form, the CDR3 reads TGTGCCAGCAGCTTACAGATGATGAACACCGGGGAGCTGTTTTTT. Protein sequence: CASSLQMMNTGELFF.

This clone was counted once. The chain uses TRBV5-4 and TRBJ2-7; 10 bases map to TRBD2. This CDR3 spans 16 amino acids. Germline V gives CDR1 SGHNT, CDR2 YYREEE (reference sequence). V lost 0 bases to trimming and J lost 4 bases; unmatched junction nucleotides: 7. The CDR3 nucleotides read TGTGCCAGCAGCTTGGACGGGACTAGCGCTGTGTACGAGCAGTACTTC. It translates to CASSLDGTSAVYEQYF.

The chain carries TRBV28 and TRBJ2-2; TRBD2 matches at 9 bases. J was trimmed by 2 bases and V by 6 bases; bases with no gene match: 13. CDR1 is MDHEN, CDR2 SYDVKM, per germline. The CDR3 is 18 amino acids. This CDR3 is CASSTRVSGRGNTGELFF. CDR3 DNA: TGTGCCAGCAGCACGCGGGTTAGCGGGAGAGGAAACACCGGGGAGCTGTTTTTT.

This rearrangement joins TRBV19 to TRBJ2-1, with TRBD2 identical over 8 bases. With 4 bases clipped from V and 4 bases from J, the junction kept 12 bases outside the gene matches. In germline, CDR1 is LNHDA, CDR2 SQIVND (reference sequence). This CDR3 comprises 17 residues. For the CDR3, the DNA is TGTGCCAGTAGTAACGAAGTAGCGGGATCAATTTACAATGAGCAGTTCTTC. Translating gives CASSNEVAGSIYNEQFF.

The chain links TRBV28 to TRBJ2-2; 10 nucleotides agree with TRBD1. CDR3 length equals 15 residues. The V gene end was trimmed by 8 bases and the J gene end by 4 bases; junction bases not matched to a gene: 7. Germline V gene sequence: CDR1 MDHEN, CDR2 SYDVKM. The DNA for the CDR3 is TGTGCCAGCGGTGACAGGGGGCGAGTCACCGGGGAGCTGTTTTTT. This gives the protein CASGDRGRVTGELFF. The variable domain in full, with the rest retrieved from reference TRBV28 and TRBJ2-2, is DVKVTQSSRYLVKRTGEKVFLECVQDMDHENMFWYRQDPGLGLRLIYFSYDVKMKEKGDIPEGYSVSREKKERFSLILESASTNQTSMYLCASGDRGRVTGELFFGEGSRLTVL.

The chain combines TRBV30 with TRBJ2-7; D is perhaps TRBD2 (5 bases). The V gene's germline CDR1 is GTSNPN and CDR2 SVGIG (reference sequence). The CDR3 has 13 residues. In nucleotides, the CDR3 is TGTGCGTTTCGGGATAGTGAGGCCTACGAGCAGTACTTC. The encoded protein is CAFRDSEAYEQYF.

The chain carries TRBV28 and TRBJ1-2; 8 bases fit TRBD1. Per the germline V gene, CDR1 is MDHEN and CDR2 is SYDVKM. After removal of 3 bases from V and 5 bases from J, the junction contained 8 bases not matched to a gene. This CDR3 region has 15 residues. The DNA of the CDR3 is TGTGCCAGCAGTTTTGCCCTAGACAGGGGATATGGCTACACCTTC. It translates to CASSFALDRGYGYTF.

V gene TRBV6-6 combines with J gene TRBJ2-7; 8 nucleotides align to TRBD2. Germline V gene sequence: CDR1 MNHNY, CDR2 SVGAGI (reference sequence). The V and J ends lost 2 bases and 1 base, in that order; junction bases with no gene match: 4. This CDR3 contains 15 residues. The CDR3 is CASSYDAGGSYEQYF. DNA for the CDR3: TGTGCCAGCAGTTACGACGCGGGAGGATCCTACGAGCAGTACTTC.

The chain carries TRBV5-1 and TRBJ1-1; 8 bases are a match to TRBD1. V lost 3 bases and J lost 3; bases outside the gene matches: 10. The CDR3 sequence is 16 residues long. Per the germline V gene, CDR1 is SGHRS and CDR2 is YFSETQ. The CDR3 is CASSYAGQGSYTEAFF. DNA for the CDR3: TGCGCCAGCAGCTACGCCGGACAGGGCTCGTACACTGAAGCTTTCTTT.

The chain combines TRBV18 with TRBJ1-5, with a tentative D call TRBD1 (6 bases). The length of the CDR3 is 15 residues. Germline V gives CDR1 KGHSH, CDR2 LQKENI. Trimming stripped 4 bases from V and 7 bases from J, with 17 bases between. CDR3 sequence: CASSLLQGGGQPQHF. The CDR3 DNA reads TGTGCCAGCTCACTTCTTCAGGGAGGGGGACAGCCCCAGCATTTT.

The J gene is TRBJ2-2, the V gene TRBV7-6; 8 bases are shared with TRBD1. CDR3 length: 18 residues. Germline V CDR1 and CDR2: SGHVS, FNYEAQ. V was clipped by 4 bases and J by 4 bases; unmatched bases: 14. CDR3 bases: TGTGCCAGCAGCTCCTCACCGCAGGGGGCTCACCCCACCGGGGAGCTGTTTTTT. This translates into CASSSSPQGAHPTGELFF.

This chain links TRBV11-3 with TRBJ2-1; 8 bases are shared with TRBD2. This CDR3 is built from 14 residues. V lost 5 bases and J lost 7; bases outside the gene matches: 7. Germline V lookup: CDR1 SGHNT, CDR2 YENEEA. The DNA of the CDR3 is TGTGCCAGCAGCCACAGGACTAGCTCGAATGAGCAGTTCTTC. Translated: CASSHRTSSNEQFF.

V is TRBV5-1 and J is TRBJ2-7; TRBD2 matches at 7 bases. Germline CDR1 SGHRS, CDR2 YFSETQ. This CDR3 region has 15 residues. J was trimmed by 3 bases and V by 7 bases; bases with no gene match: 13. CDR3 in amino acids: CASWRAGEPNYEQYF. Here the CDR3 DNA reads TGCGCCAGCTGGCGGGCGGGGGAACCAAACTACGAGCAGTACTTC.

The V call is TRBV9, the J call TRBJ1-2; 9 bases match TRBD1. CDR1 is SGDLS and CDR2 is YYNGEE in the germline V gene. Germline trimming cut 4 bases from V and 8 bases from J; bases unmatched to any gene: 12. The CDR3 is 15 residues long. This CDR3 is CASSPWGQGREGYTF. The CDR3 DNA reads TGTGCCAGCAGCCCCTGGGGACAGGGACGTGAGGGCTACACCTTC.

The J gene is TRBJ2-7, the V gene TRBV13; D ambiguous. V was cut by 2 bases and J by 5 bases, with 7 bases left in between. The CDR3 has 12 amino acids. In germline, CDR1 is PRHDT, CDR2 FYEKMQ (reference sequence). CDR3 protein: CASSLSSNEQYF. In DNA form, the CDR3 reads TGTGCCAGCAGCTTAAGTAGCAACGAGCAGTACTTC.

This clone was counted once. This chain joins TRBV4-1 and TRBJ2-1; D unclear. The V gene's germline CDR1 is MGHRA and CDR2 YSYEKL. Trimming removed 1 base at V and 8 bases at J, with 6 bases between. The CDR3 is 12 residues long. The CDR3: CASSQGTHEQFF. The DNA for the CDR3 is TGCGCCAGCAGCCAAGGAACACATGAGCAGTTCTTC.